The 23 T cell receptor beta chains in this list originate from one sample, sequenced in a study of CD8 T cells in ankylosing spondylitis listed by TCRdb under 2017. Findings and caveats that apply to the study as a whole: Blood from ankylosing spondylitis patients appeared to be characterized by a TCR beta motif composed of several highly homologous amino acid variants.

For these TCRs, the target antigens are not known. The library was produced with 5' RACE. Sequencing was carried out with an Illumina HiSeq 2500. TCRdb trimmed the raw reads at Q25, called clones with MiXCR and kept productive beta chains. Each entry merges the rows of one CDR3 protein and shows their most common DNA and genes. In all, the sample holds 700,000 to 850,000 distinct CDR3 sequences, and around 11% of those were seen once. The ten largest clones capture about 0.49% of the sample. Sequencing was done on a sample of blood, either unsorted or a sorted T cell fraction (not recorded which). Receptors originate from a male donor with ankylosing spondylitis.

The J gene is TRBJ2-1, the V gene TRBV9, with 11 bases identical to TRBD1. The CDR3 consists of 16 residues. Germline CDR1 SGDLS, CDR2 YYNGEE. The trim removed 4 bases at V and 12 bases at J, leaving 15 bases unmatched. CDR3 in DNA: TGTGCCAGCAGCAAAACGGGACAGGGGGTGTCTGATGTGCAGTTCTTC. This translates into CASSKTGQGVSDVQFF.

This chain joins TRBV6-2 or TRBV6-3 and TRBJ2-1; 7 nucleotides line up with TRBD2. This CDR3 has 16 residues. CDR1 and CDR2 from the germline V gene are MNHEY and SVGEGT. The V gene end was trimmed by 4 bases and the J gene end by 0 bases; junction bases not matched to a gene: 6. This CDR3 reads CASSSTSEISYNEQFF. CDR3 in DNA: TGTGCCAGCAGTTCCACTAGCGAGATCTCCTACAATGAGCAGTTCTTC.

V is TRBV7-6 and J is TRBJ2-7; D may match TRBD1 or TRBD2 (6 bases each). The V gene lost 5 bases and the J gene lost 2 bases, with 16 bases spanning the gap. The CDR3 runs to 15 residues. In germline, CDR1 is SGHVS, CDR2 FNYEAQ. The CDR3 DNA reads TGTGCCAGCAGCCGGTGGGGGGCCCGAACCTACGAGCAGTACTTC. It encodes CASSRWGARTYEQYF.

There are a few counts of this clonotype. The rearrangement joins TRBV20-1 to TRBJ2-7; D gene uncertain. This CDR3 region has 15 residues. In germline, CDR1 is DFQATT, CDR2 SNEGSKA (reference sequence). Trimming pared 5 bases from V and 0 bases from J, leaving 17 bases between. CDR3 loop: CSAGPIGRSSYEQYF. The CDR3 nucleotides read TGCAGTGCTGGACCCATAGGGCGGTCCTCCTACGAGCAGTACTTC.

V usage is TRBV28 and J usage is TRBJ2-7; D may be TRBD2 (5 bases). The V end was cut by 7 bases, the J end by 3 bases, with 16 bases between. This CDR3 region has 14 residues. The V gene's germline CDR1 is MDHEN and CDR2 SYDVKM. The chain's CDR3 is CASKSRGGNYEQYF. CDR3 DNA: TGTGCCAGCAAGTCCCGGGGTGGGAACTACGAGCAGTACTTC.

The V call is TRBV6-2 or TRBV6-3, the J call TRBJ1-5, with 8 bases lining up with TRBD1. The length of the CDR3 is 11 residues. V was clipped by 6 bases and J by 11 bases; unmatched bases: 3. CDR1 MNHEY and CDR2 SVGEGT come from the germline V gene. In nucleotides, the CDR3 is TGTGCCAGCAGCCAGGGGGCGGCCCAGCATTTT. Protein sequence: CASSQGAAQHF.

The V call is TRBV27, the J call TRBJ1-6; D uncertain. The CDR3 is 15 amino acids. Germline V gene lookup returns CDR1 MNHEY and CDR2 SMNVEV (reference sequence). Trimming took off 10 bases at V and 10 bases at J, with 23 bases between the two ends. The chain's CDR3 is CATRAWPQGESPLHF. Written as DNA, the CDR3 is TGTGCCACCCGGGCCTGGCCGCAAGGAGAATCACCCCTCCACTTT.

This clonotype was detected ten times or more. The chain employs TRBV4-3 and TRBJ2-7; no clear D gene. Germline lookup yields CDR1 LGHNA and CDR2 YSLEER. The CDR3 spans 14 residues. The V gene lost 0 bases and the J gene lost 4 bases, with 10 bases spanning the gap. CDR3 loop: CASSQDLGRYEQYF. CDR3 nucleotide sequence: TGCGCCAGCAGCCAAGATCTGGGCAGGTACGAGCAGTACTTC.

This clonotype was counted only a few times. The genes are TRBV6-5 and TRBJ2-5; 9 bases are a match to TRBD2. The CDR3 spans 16 residues. From germline, CDR1 is MNHEY and CDR2 SVGAGI. The trim removed 3 bases at V and 1 base at J, leaving 6 bases unmatched. This chain's CDR3 is CASSYGVAGAQETQYF. CDR3 in DNA: TGTGCCAGCAGTTATGGGGTAGCGGGAGCCCAAGAGACCCAGTACTTC.

The chain uses TRBV19 and TRBJ2-2; 7 nucleotides agree with TRBD1. The CDR3 totals 14 residues. Germline loops: CDR1 LNHDA, CDR2 SQIVND (reference sequence). The junction had 8 bases not matched to a gene; V was cut back by 5 bases and J by 8 bases. Written as DNA, the CDR3 is TGTGCCAGTAGTCTGACAGGGAGAGAGGGGGAGCTGTTTTTT. Its translation: CASSLTGREGELFF.

This CDR3 reads CSVHLGGYGYTF. CDR3 DNA: TGCAGCGTACACTTAGGGGGCTATGGCTACACCTTC. This chain connects TRBV29-1 to TRBJ1-2; D perhaps matches TRBD1 (6 bases). Germline lookup yields CDR1 SQVTM and CDR2 ANQGSEA. The CDR3 spans 12 residues. Trimming took 6 bases from V and 4 from J, leaving 12 bases between them.

This clonotype was observed once. The CDR3 DNA is TGTGCCAGCAGCAAAGAAGGTGTGGTAGCCTCATATGAGCAGTTCTTC. It specifies CASSKEGVVASYEQFF. The rearrangement links TRBV21-1 to TRBJ2-1. TRBV21-1 is a known pseudogene. CDR3 size: 16 residues.

This clonotype has only a few counts. The genes are TRBV30 and TRBJ2-7; 7 nucleotides match TRBD2. This CDR3 region has 13 residues. The V and J ends lost 5 bases and 3 bases, in that order; junction bases with no gene match: 7. Germline-derived CDR1 and CDR2 are GTSNPN and SVGIG (reference sequence). Written as DNA, the CDR3 is TGTGCCTGGTCTGCGGGAGACAACTACGAGCAGTACTTC. Protein sequence: CAWSAGDNYEQYF.

The chain couples TRBV20-1 to TRBJ2-5, with a weak D call TRBD1 (6 bases). The V gene lost 3 bases and the J gene lost 3 bases, with 11 bases spanning the gap. Per the germline V gene, CDR1 is DFQATT and CDR2 is SNEGSKA (reference sequence). The CDR3 runs 13 residues. The CDR3 nucleotides are TGCAGTGCTAGGTCGACAGGAGAAGAGACCCAGTACTTC. This encodes CSARSTGEETQYF.

This clonotype was seen a handful of times. The chain employs TRBV20-1 and TRBJ2-7; D ambiguous. The CDR3 covers 13 residues. Germline V gene sequence: CDR1 DFQATT, CDR2 SNEGSKA (reference sequence). The ends were cut back, 0 bases at V and 2 bases at J, with 8 bases in the middle. CDR3 sequence reads: CSARDSVTYEQYF. The CDR3 DNA reads as TGCAGTGCTAGAGATTCAGTAACCTACGAGCAGTACTTC.

This clonotype was observed a few times. The chain joins TRBV12-3 or TRBV12-4 to TRBJ2-4, with D perhaps matching TRBD1 or TRBD2 (5 bases each). The CDR3 consists of 15 residues. Deletions cut 4 bases from V and 3 bases from J, with 13 bases between. The CDR3 nucleotides are TGTGCCAGCAGTTCAGGTCTGGGGGTCAAAAACATTCAGTACTTC. Translated, it gives CASSSGLGVKNIQYF.

The CDR3 nucleotides read TGCGCCAGCAGCTTGTGGACCTCTAACTATGGCTACACCTTC. Encoded protein: CASSLWTSNYGYTF. The chain has TRBV5-1 and TRBJ1-2; D gene ambiguous. Germline CDR1 and CDR2: SGHRS and YFSETQ. V lost 1 base and J 0 bases, leaving 7 bases between the germline ends. This CDR3 has 14 residues. Together with reference TRBV5-1 and TRBJ1-2, the CDR3 gives the full variable domain: KAGVTQTPRYLIKTRGQQVTLSCSPISGHRSVSWYQQTPGQGLQFLFEYFSETQRNKGNFPGRFSGRQFSNSRSEMNVSTLELGDSALYLCASSLWTSNYGYTFGSGTRLTVV.

This clonotype occurred a few times. This chain joins TRBV29-1 and TRBJ2-7; 8 nucleotides line up with TRBD2. After removal of 8 bases from V and 7 bases from J, the junction contained 22 bases not matched to a gene. The CDR3 has 16 amino acids. The germline V gene encodes CDR1 SQVTM and CDR2 ANQGSEA. For the CDR3, the DNA is TGCAGCTACAAAACCTTTAGCGGGGAGGGCCGGGGTGAGCAGTACTTC. Translation gives CSYKTFSGEGRGEQYF.

This clonotype has at least ten counts. V gene TRBV20-1 combines with J gene TRBJ2-5; D ambiguous. Germline V gene lookup returns CDR1 DFQATT and CDR2 SNEGSKA (reference sequence). Trimming shortened V by 1 base and J by 2 bases, and 8 bases separated the two germline ends. The CDR3 length is 13 residues. DNA of the CDR3: TGCAGTGCTAGAGTGGCAGTTCAAGAGACCCAGTACTTC. It encodes CSARVAVQETQYF.

The rearrangement links TRBV24-1 to TRBJ1-1, with D hard to call. The CDR3 spans 13 residues. Germline V gives CDR1 KGHDR, CDR2 SFDVKD. V lost 3 bases and J lost 3, with 7 bases in between. The CDR3 loop is CATSDPGYTEAFF. CDR3 in DNA: TGTGCCACCAGTGATCCCGGATACACTGAAGCTTTCTTT.

This clonotype was observed many times. J is TRBJ1-1 and V is TRBV29-1, with unresolved D. CDR1 and CDR2 (germline): SQVTM, ANQGSEA. V lost 6 bases to trimming and J lost 6 bases, with 8 bases between them. The CDR3 contains 10 residues. The CDR3 loop reads CSVEIAEAFF. The CDR3 DNA reads as TGCAGCGTAGAGATCGCTGAAGCTTTCTTT.

The chain joins TRBV10-3 to TRBJ1-1, with D possibly matching TRBD1 (5 bases). This CDR3 contains 16 residues. Per the germline V gene, CDR1 is ENHRY and CDR2 is SYGVKD. Trimming removed 0 bases at V and 1 base at J, with 12 bases between. The CDR3 is CAISESRGLGNTEAFF. The DNA for the CDR3 is TGTGCCATCAGTGAGTCGCGGGGGTTAGGGAACACTGAAGCTTTCTTT.

This chain links TRBV20-1 with TRBJ2-5; tentative D call: TRBD1 (6 bases). CDR3 length equals 15 residues. CDR1 and CDR2 (germline): DFQATT, SNEGSKA (reference sequence). V lost 2 bases and J 4 bases, leaving 17 bases between the germline ends. The CDR3 spells CSARPYRDVGETQYF. The CDR3 DNA follows: TGCAGTGCTAGACCTTACAGGGATGTCGGAGAGACCCAGTACTTC.